The text below deals with one TCR beta chain. Its antigen remains unknown. Mismatch with germline at one junction end may stem from a read error. Sequencing was performed with immunoSEQ multiplex PCR; in TCRdb, only in-frame clones are kept and a portion is missing. The profile covers about 58,000 clones, with around 90% appearing a single time and more than 9% taken by the ten largest. This entry is derived from a study of PD-1 blockade in classical Hodgkin lymphoma. Patients all relapsed after autologous stem cell transplantation, and there was variation in brentuximab vedotin exposure. Broader study findings: CD4+ TCR diversity, unlike CD8+, climbed significantly by C4D1. The study found complete responders had baseline diversity similar to newly diagnosed patients. Reports described newly diagnosed patients as having lower baseline TCR diversity than healthy donors.

In germline, CDR1 is SGDLS, CDR2 YYNGEE. This CDR3 comprises 15 residues. The chain is built from TRBV9 and TRBJ2-2; TRBD1 matches 9 bases. This material consisted of peripheral blood mononuclear cells (PBMCs), taken before the second cycle of nivolumab. The sequence was collected from a human donor with classical Hodgkin lymphoma. Here the CDR3 reads CASGVEGTGTGELFF. CDR3 DNA: TGTGCCAGCGGCGTAGAAGGGACAGGGACCGGGGAGCTGTTTTTT.